The 18 T cell receptor beta chains in this list originate from one sample, sequenced in a study of blood T cell repertoires in COVID-19. Produced via immunoSEQ multiplex PCR; TCRdb's table is partial and in-frame only. The profile shows 280,000 or so clones, around 90% of them singletons. Sequences were obtained from peripheral blood. The receptor source for this set is a man between 18 and 35 years old with active or convalescent COVID-19.

This clone showed up just once. The chain recombines TRBV9 with TRBJ1-6; D is ambiguous. Germline V lookup: CDR1 SGDLS, CDR2 YYNGEE. Trimming took off 3 bases at V and 6 bases at J, with 10 bases between the two ends. The length of the CDR3 is 14 residues. The CDR3 sequence is CASSGGQSNSPLHF. CDR3 DNA: TGTGCCAGCAGCGGTGGGCAGTCTAATTCACCCCTCCACTTT.

The genes are TRBV15 and TRBJ1-5, with D tentatively TRBD1 (5 bases). This CDR3 contains 15 residues. Germline V gene lookup returns CDR1 LNHNV and CDR2 YYDKDF (reference sequence). Trimming took off 1 base at V and 0 bases at J, with 7 bases between the two ends. The CDR3 region is CATSRVGGSNQPQHF. CDR3 bases: TGTGCCACCAGCAGAGTCGGGGGTAGCAATCAGCCCCAGCATTTT.

This chain connects TRBV25-1 to TRBJ2-2, with D perhaps TRBD1 (7 bases). The length of the CDR3 is 17 residues. Germline-derived CDR1 and CDR2 are MGHDK and SYGVNS. V was cut by 0 bases and J by 6 bases, with 17 bases left in between. In nucleotides, the CDR3 is TGTGCCAGCAGTGAATATTTGGGGACAGTAGCGGCCGGGGAGCTGTTTTTT. Its translation is CASSEYLGTVAAGELFF.

V usage is TRBV19 and J usage is TRBJ2-3; 7 bases match TRBD1. The CDR3 loop spans 15 amino acids. Germline CDR1 reads LNHDA; CDR2 reads SQIVND (reference sequence). V shed 4 bases, J shed 1 base, and the junction held 5 bases outside the gene matches. The CDR3: CASSTTGSGTDTQYF. The CDR3 nucleotides are TGTGCCAGTAGTACGACAGGGAGCGGCACAGATACGCAGTATTTT.

This chain links TRBV9 with TRBJ2-1; 10 bases fit TRBD2. V lost 0 bases and J lost 9; bases outside the gene matches: 9. CDR3 length equals 16 residues. Germline CDR1 SGDLS, CDR2 YYNGEE. The DNA of the CDR3 is TGTGCCAGCAGCGTAGCGGAGCGGGGGGGCAGGGGTGAGCAGTTCTTC. As protein: CASSVAERGGRGEQFF.

Note on this clone: Other DNA sequences in this sample translate to the same CDR3. The V and J genes are TRBV13 and TRBJ2-7; D is undetermined. V was clipped by 2 bases and J by 3 bases, with 8 bases between them. CDR3 length equals 13 residues. Germline V gene data show CDR1 as PRHDT and CDR2 as FYEKMQ (reference sequence). The DNA of the CDR3 is TGTGCCAGCAGCTTAAGTGTCAGCTACGAGCAGTACTTC. Encoded protein: CASSLSVSYEQYF.

The chain has TRBV3-1 (or the pseudogene TRBV3-2) and TRBJ2-5, with 9 bases aligning to TRBD2. The CDR3 length is 18 residues. The germline V gene encodes CDR1 LGHDT and CDR2 YNNKEL (reference sequence). The J segment lost 3 bases and the V segment lost 0 bases, leaving 11 bases of the junction unmatched. Here the CDR3 reads CASSQELAGGPWEETQYF. CDR3 bases: TGTGCCAGCAGCCAAGAGCTCGCGGGGGGGCCGTGGGAAGAGACCCAGTACTTC.

The V call is TRBV24-1, the J call TRBJ1-5; D is uncertain. Trimming removed 5 bases from V and 3 bases from J, with 7 bases in between. The CDR3 spans 13 residues. The germline V gene has CDR1 KGHDR and CDR2 SFDVKD. The CDR3 is CATSGQNNQPQHF. In DNA form, the CDR3 reads TGTGCCACCAGTGGACAAAACAATCAGCCCCAGCATTTT.

This chain links TRBV5-1 with TRBJ1-2, with 8 bases lining up with TRBD1. The germline gives CDR1 SGHRS, CDR2 YFSETQ. Unmatched junction bases numbered 12, after V lost 4 bases and J lost 7 bases. This CDR3 is built from 15 residues. The CDR3 reads CASSLNDRGNFGYTF. For the CDR3, the DNA is TGCGCCAGCAGCCTTAACGACAGGGGAAATTTTGGCTACACCTTC.

V and J are TRBV6-5 and TRBJ2-7; D might be TRBD1 (6 bases). CDR1 MNHEY and CDR2 SVGAGI come from the germline V gene. This CDR3 spans 14 amino acids. V was clipped by 6 bases and J by 3 bases, with 15 bases between them. The CDR3 DNA reads as TGTGCCAGCAGGGCGACAGGCCGGTTCTACGAGCAGTACTTC. Translated, it gives CASRATGRFYEQYF.

CDR3: CASSYSRGINEKLFF. CDR3 DNA sequence: TGTGCCAGCAGTTACTCGAGGGGGATTAATGAAAAACTGTTTTTT. This chain links TRBV6-5 with TRBJ1-4; D is perhaps TRBD1 (6 bases). The CDR3 is made up of 15 amino acids. From germline, CDR1 is MNHEY and CDR2 SVGAGI. The ends were cut back, 0 bases at V and 4 bases at J, with 9 bases in the middle.

Here the CDR3 DNA reads TGTGCCAGCAGCCAGATGGACAGGGGGAACATTCAGTACTTC. The encoded protein is CASSQMDRGNIQYF. The chain has TRBV3-1 (or the pseudogene TRBV3-2) and TRBJ2-4, with 10 bases matching TRBD1. Germline CDR1 and CDR2: LGHDT and YNNKEL (reference sequence). V lost 3 bases to trimming and J lost 7 bases; unmatched junction nucleotides: 3. This CDR3 contains 14 residues.

The chain has TRBV5-1 and TRBJ2-1, with 8 bases matching TRBD2. Germline V gene data show CDR1 as SGHRS and CDR2 as YFSETQ. The CDR3 length is 14 residues. V shed 5 bases, J shed 4 bases, and the junction held 5 bases outside the gene matches. The CDR3 sequence: CASRSGGEYNEQFF. The CDR3 bases are TGCGCCAGCAGAAGCGGGGGCGAGTACAATGAGCAGTTCTTC.

This rearrangement joins TRBV2 to TRBJ1-1; no clear D gene. This CDR3 has 15 residues. V lost 3 bases, J lost 3 bases, and 14 bases lay in between. The germline V gene encodes CDR1 SNHLY and CDR2 FYNNEI. This chain's CDR3 is CASSDVGGMYTEAFF. CDR3 DNA sequence: TGTGCCAGCAGTGATGTAGGAGGAATGTACACTGAAGCTTTCTTT.

This clone showed up just a few times. V and J are TRBV12-3 or TRBV12-4 and TRBJ1-2; D is ambiguous. The ends were cut back, 1 base at V and 8 bases at J, with 8 bases in the middle. The CDR3 contains 12 residues. The CDR3 DNA sequence: TGTGCCAGCAGTTTAGAGCCCGGGGGCTACACCTTC. Translation: CASSLEPGGYTF.

In DNA, the CDR3 is TGTGCCAGCAGCCCGGGTCCGATTAACTATGGCTACACCTTC. Translated: CASSPGPINYGYTF. This rearrangement joins TRBV25-1 to TRBJ1-2; D ambiguous. The CDR3 contains 14 residues. Germline V gene lookup returns CDR1 MGHDK and CDR2 SYGVNS. V was cut by 6 bases and J by 1 base, with 12 bases left in between.

The rearrangement uses TRBV19 and TRBJ1-5; D perhaps matches TRBD1 (6 bases). Germline V gives CDR1 LNHDA, CDR2 SQIVND (reference sequence). V shed 1 base and J shed 6 bases, with 13 bases lying between them. The length of the CDR3 is 15 residues. CDR3 nucleotides: TGTGCCAGTAGTATAGTGGGAGGGGGTGGTCAGCCCCAGCATTTT. Protein: CASSIVGGGGQPQHF.

The chain has TRBV21-1 and TRBJ2-2; the D call in the table, TRBD1, was not verified against the DNA. TRBV21-1 is shown as a pseudogene. The CDR3 is 17 amino acids. CDR3 nucleotides: TGTGCCAGCAGCAAATTCTGGGACAGGGGTAATTCCGGGGAGCTGTTTTTT. This translates into CASSKFWDRGNSGELFF.